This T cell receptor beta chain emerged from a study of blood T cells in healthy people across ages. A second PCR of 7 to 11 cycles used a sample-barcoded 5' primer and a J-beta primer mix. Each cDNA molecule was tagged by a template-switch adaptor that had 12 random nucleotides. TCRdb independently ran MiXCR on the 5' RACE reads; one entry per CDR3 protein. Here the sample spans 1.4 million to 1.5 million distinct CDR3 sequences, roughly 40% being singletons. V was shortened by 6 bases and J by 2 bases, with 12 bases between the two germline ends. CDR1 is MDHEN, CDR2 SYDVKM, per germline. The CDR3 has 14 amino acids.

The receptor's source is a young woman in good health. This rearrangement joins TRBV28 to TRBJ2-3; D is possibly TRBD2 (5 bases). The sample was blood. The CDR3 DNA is TGTGCCAGCAGCGCGGGCACTCTCACAGATACGCAGTATTTT. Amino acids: CASSAGTLTDTQYF.